The present TCR beta chain was sequenced within a study of cytomegalovirus exposure and HLA in healthy donors. Concerning this clone itself: Antigen: not known.

The PCR used 60 Vbeta and 13 Jbeta primers. The protocol was immunoSEQ multiplex PCR, while the TCRdb copy is restricted to in-frame clones and leaves out a portion. The sample shows around 130,000 clones, around three quarters of them seen only once. Study-level points and caveats: Altogether, about 160 TCR beta chains were recorded as cytomegalovirus-associated. According to an earlier analysis, most TCR beta V segments yielded productive rearrangements about 90% or about 30% of the time.

With V trimmed by 4 bases and J by 5 bases, 6 bases remained unmatched. This CDR3 comprises 14 residues. The germline V gene has CDR1 LNHDA and CDR2 SQIVND (reference sequence). The TCR was taken from a man aged 25 to 40 in good health and CMV-seronegative. J is TRBJ1-1 and V is TRBV19, with TRBD1 matching 8 bases. The material sequenced was PBMCs. CDR3 amino acids: CASSTKQGVTEAFF. CDR3 DNA: TGTGCCAGTAGTACCAAACAGGGGGTGACTGAAGCTTTCTTT.